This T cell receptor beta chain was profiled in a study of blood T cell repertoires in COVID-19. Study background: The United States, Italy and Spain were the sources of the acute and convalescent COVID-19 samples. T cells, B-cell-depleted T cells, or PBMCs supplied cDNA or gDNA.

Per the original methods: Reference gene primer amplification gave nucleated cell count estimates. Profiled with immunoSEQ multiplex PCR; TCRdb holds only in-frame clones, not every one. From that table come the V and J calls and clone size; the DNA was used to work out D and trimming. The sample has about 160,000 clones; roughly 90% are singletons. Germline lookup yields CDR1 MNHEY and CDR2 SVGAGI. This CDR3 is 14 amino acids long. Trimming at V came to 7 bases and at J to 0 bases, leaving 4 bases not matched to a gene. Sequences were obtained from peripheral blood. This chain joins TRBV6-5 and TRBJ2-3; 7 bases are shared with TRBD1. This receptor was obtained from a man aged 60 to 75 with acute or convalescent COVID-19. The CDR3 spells CASKRGLSTDTQYF. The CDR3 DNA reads TGTGCCAGCAAAAGGGGGCTTAGCACAGATACGCAGTATTTT.